This record covers a single TCR delta chain. This clone is medium-sized (0.01 to 0.1%) in terms of sample share. Its specific antigen is unknown. Base qualities are missing; no much larger clone stands one base away. Libraries came from RT-PCR. Sequencing was carried out with an Illumina MiSeq. With CATT, TCRdb called clones again from the public reads; duplicate DNA rows were later joined. This sample is represented by some 1,900 delta-chain clones; about 3% of them were singletons. Of the sample, approximately 22% is held by the ten largest clones. This record comes from a study of gammadelta T cells in human blood (dated by TCRdb to 2018 to 2021). Overall study outcomes, separate from this receptor: In the study, polyclonal expansion of innate gamma-delta T cells immediately after birth was reported to appear to be driven by microbial exposure.

The CDR3 numbers 13 residues from cysteine through phenylalanine. Only the CDR3 DNA is retained, 39 bases long and in frame from the first base. For CDR1 and CDR2, the germline V gene lists GEAIGNYY and EKD. The junction shows trimming of 3 bases on V and 1 base on J, plus 8 bases between the germline ends. The receptor comes from a human fetus. Recombination connected TRDV2 to TRDJ1, and perhaps TRDD3 as D gene, on 6 matching bases. Material: Vgamma9Vdelta2 gamma-delta T cells from fetal blood. The CDR3 loop reads CACDAWGTDKLIF. The sequenced DNA: TGTGCCTGTGACGCCTGGGGCACCGATAAACTCATCTTT.